These T cell receptor beta chains were read from a single sample in a study of PD-1 blockade in classical Hodgkin lymphoma. TCRdb keeps only in-frame clones here, not all; method: immunoSEQ multiplex PCR. The data hold about 27,000 clones, with about 85% observed a single time. The source material was CD4+ T cells from blood, sampled before the fourth cycle of nivolumab. The origin of the receptors is a human donor with classical Hodgkin lymphoma. The CDR3 runs from the conserved cysteine through the conserved F or W. Expanded clones are given a class, and other clones once, few, many or no size at all.

size	V	J	CDR3
once	TRBV2	TRBJ1-1	CASSRQGGRAFF
-	TRBV6-5	TRBJ2-7	CASRQGRYEQYF
-	TRBV7-2	TRBJ1-2	CASSRGRNYGYTF
once	TRBV6-5	TRBJ1-1	CASSYRGGAAFF
-	TRBV19	TRBJ1-5	CASSTGGRGQPQHF
once	TRBV6-1	TRBJ1-3	CASSEWEPSPSGNTIYF
-	TRBV4-2	TRBJ2-6	CASSQERNWGANVLTF
-	TRBV5-5	TRBJ1-5	CASSGSNQPQHF
-	TRBV5-5	TRBJ2-7	CASSLEGLALSEQYF
-	TRBV5-4	TRBJ2-2	CASSSDVGELFF